The 17 T cell receptor beta chains in this list originate from one sample, sequenced in a study of high-grade serous ovarian cancer treatment subgroups. The tumor samples were collected prior to definitive surgery or chemotherapy. Only in-frame clones appear in the TCRdb table, and some are missing; sequencing was by immunoSEQ multiplex PCR. Of around 4,800 clones in the sample, under 80% were seen once. Sequenced material: tumor tissue. The receptor set was obtained from a human donor with high-grade serous ovarian cancer.

The V and J genes are TRBV18 and TRBJ1-5, with D possibly TRBD1 on 5 matching bases. In germline, CDR1 is KGHSH, CDR2 LQKENI. V was pared by 4 bases and J by 0 bases, with 13 bases between. CDR3 length: 16 residues. CDR3 loop: CASSQLGTYSNQPQHF. CDR3 DNA sequence: TGTGCCAGCTCACAATTGGGGACTTATAGCAATCAGCCCCAGCATTTT.

The CDR3 coding sequence is TGTGCCAGCAGCCCGGGACAGACCAACGAGCAGTACTTC. Its translation is CASSPGQTNEQYF. The chain recombines TRBV5-4 with TRBJ2-7, with TRBD1 identical over 7 bases. The CDR3 length is 13 residues. Trimming took 4 bases from V and 5 from J; bases not matched to a gene: 6. Germline V CDR1 and CDR2: SGHNT, YYREEE (reference sequence).

This clone showed up just a few times. The chain joins TRBV5-4 to TRBJ1-1; 9 bases agree with TRBD1. Trimming at V came to 7 bases and at J to 4 bases, leaving 14 bases not matched to a gene. Looked up from germline, CDR1 is SGHNT and CDR2 is YYREEE (reference sequence). This CDR3 comprises 16 residues. In DNA form, the CDR3 reads TGTGCCAGCCGCTGGGACAGGGAGGTCGGAGGCACTGAAGCTTTCTTT. Translated, it gives CASRWDREVGGTEAFF.

The DNA for the CDR3 is TGTGCCAGTAGTATAATGGAGTTCACAGATACGCAGTATTTT. Amino acids: CASSIMEFTDTQYF. The V and J genes are TRBV19 and TRBJ2-3; D is undetermined. Germline CDR1 and CDR2: LNHDA and SQIVND (reference sequence). V lost 2 bases to trimming and J lost 2 bases, with 8 bases between them. This CDR3 is built from 14 residues. The full variable domain, in which reference TRBV19 and TRBJ2-3 provide the parts outside the CDR3, is DGGITQSPKYLFRKEGQNVTLSCEQNLNHDAMYWYRQDPGQGLRLIYYSQIVNDFQKGDIAEGYSVSREKKESFPLTVTSAQKNPTAFYLCASSIMEFTDTQYFGPGTRLTVL.

For the CDR3, the DNA is TGTGCCAGCAGCTTAGTAACGGGACGCTACACCTTC. Protein: CASSLVTGRYTF. The chain combines TRBV11-1 with TRBJ1-2, with a possible D match to TRBD1 (5 bases). The CDR3 spans 12 residues. Trimming took off 1 base at V and 9 bases at J, with 9 bases between the two ends. Germline V CDR1 and CDR2: SGHAT, FQDESV (reference sequence).

V gene TRBV19 combines with J gene TRBJ2-1; the match to TRBD2 covers 7 bases. Germline CDR1 reads LNHDA; CDR2 reads SQIVND (reference sequence). The V and J ends lost 1 base and 4 bases, in that order; junction bases with no gene match: 4. The CDR3 is made up of 15 amino acids. Here the CDR3 DNA reads TGTGCCAGTAGTATAGCGGGAGGCGGATACAATGAGCAGTTCTTC. Translating it yields CASSIAGGGYNEQFF.

V gene TRBV5-1 combines with J gene TRBJ2-1, with 7 bases lining up with TRBD2. CDR3 length: 15 amino acids. V shed 4 bases, J shed 7 bases, and the junction held 11 bases outside the gene matches. The V gene's germline CDR1 is SGHRS and CDR2 YFSETQ. CDR3 sequence reads: CASSPFGGGINEQFF. The CDR3 DNA sequence: TGCGCCAGCAGCCCATTTGGGGGAGGGATTAATGAGCAGTTCTTC.

This clone has only a few counts. The chain recombines TRBV10-3 with TRBJ2-7, with a weak D call TRBD2 (6 bases). The germline V gene has CDR1 ENHRY and CDR2 SYGVKD. Trimming took 3 bases from V and 0 from J, leaving 12 bases between them. The CDR3 covers 15 residues. As DNA, the CDR3 is TGTGCCATCAGTGAAGGAGGGTCCGGCTCCTACGAGCAGTACGTC. Translating it yields CAISEGGSGSYEQYV.

This sequence joins TRBV19 and TRBJ2-2, with TRBD1 identical over 7 bases. The V gene end was trimmed by 6 bases and the J gene end by 1 base; junction bases not matched to a gene: 5. This CDR3 contains 15 residues. Looked up from germline, CDR1 is LNHDA and CDR2 is SQIVND (reference sequence). The CDR3 DNA follows: TGTGCCAGTAGCGTAGGGACAGTGAACACCGGGGAGCTGTTTTTT. It yields the protein CASSVGTVNTGELFF.

The chain recombines TRBV25-1 with TRBJ1-1; no firm D call. The ends were cut back, 3 bases at V and 4 bases at J, with 12 bases in the middle. Germline V gives CDR1 MGHDK, CDR2 SYGVNS. There are 14 residues in the CDR3. The CDR3 region has the DNA TGTGCCAGCAGTGATCCCAGGTCGGGCACTGAAGCTTTCTTT. It encodes CASSDPRSGTEAFF.

The J gene is TRBJ1-1, the V gene TRBV12-5, with D uncertain. Germline assignment: CDR1 LGHNT and CDR2 FRNRAP. V was clipped by 5 bases and J by 1 base, with 20 bases between them. The CDR3 sequence is 17 residues long. The CDR3 nucleotides read TGTGCTAGTGGTCTAGAATCCGGGCTCAGATGGAACACTGAAGCTTTCTTT. Protein product: CASGLESGLRWNTEAFF.

V and J are TRBV6-6 and TRBJ1-5; D perhaps matches TRBD1 (5 bases). Deletions cut 6 bases from V and 7 bases from J, with 16 bases between. The CDR3 is 14 amino acids. Germline assignment: CDR1 MNHNY and CDR2 SVGAGI (reference sequence). The CDR3 DNA is TGTGCCAGCAGGGTTGGGACCGGTACGCAGCCCCAGCATTTT. This translates into CASRVGTGTQPQHF.

J is TRBJ2-1 and V is TRBV19; maybe TRBD2 (7 bases). The germline V gene encodes CDR1 LNHDA and CDR2 SQIVND (reference sequence). The CDR3 is 18 amino acids. The ends were cut back, 1 base at V and 1 base at J, with 17 bases in the middle. The CDR3 loop is CASSIAPGGGGSYNEQFF. DNA for the CDR3: TGTGCCAGTAGTATAGCTCCCGGAGGGGGGGGGTCCTACAATGAGCAGTTCTTC.

The chain joins TRBV7-6 to TRBJ1-2; D is undetermined. The CDR3 has 15 residues. Germline lookup yields CDR1 SGHVS and CDR2 FNYEAQ. Trimming cost V 2 bases and J 6 bases, with 16 bases left between them. DNA for the CDR3: TGTGCCAGCAGCTTAAACACCAAGGGTAGGGATGGCTACACCTTC. This sequence encodes CASSLNTKGRDGYTF. Using reference TRBV7-6 and TRBJ1-2 for the parts outside the CDR3, the full variable domain is GAGVSQSPRYKVTKRGQDVALRCDPISGHVSLYWYRQALGQGPEFLTYFNYEAQQDKSGLPNDRFSAERPEGSISTLTIQRTEQRDSAMYRCASSLNTKGRDGYTFGSGTRLTVV.

This clone was observed a handful of times. V gene TRBV10-3 combines with J gene TRBJ2-1; TRBD2 matches at 9 bases. CDR3 size: 16 residues. V trimming: 0 bases; J trimming: 6 bases; junction bases outside the gene matches: 6. Germline lookup yields CDR1 ENHRY and CDR2 SYGVKD. The chain's CDR3 is CAISESSGSDGNEQFF. Here the CDR3 DNA reads TGTGCCATCAGTGAGTCTAGCGGGAGCGACGGCAATGAGCAGTTCTTC.

The rearrangement uses TRBV6-4 and TRBJ2-2; D not resolved. Trimming stripped 3 bases from V and 7 bases from J, with 12 bases between. The CDR3 runs 14 residues. Germline values: CDR1 MRHNA, CDR2 SNTAGT. CDR3 sequence (DNA): TGTGCCAGCAGTGAATCCCCCCCAGGCGGGGAGCTGTTTTTT. Encoded protein: CASSESPPGGELFF.

This sequence joins TRBV5-4 and TRBJ1-6, with a weak D call TRBD1 (6 bases). The CDR3 covers 15 residues. Germline CDR1 SGHNT, CDR2 YYREEE (reference sequence). Trimming left V 2 bases short and J 7 bases short, with 13 bases between. The CDR3 spells CASSFSGTPNSPLHF. The CDR3 DNA reads TGTGCCAGCAGCTTCTCCGGGACACCGAATTCACCCCTCCACTTT.